A single sample is the source of the 7 T cell receptor beta chains below, sequenced in a study of OX40 agonist ivuxolimab in advanced cancers. Assay used: immunoSEQ multiplex PCR; TCRdb lists only in-frame clones, some missing. The data show under 20,000 clones, with more than 75% seen just once and about half held by the top ten. This specimen consisted of CD4+ or CD8+ T cells sorted from blood, obtained in a trial of the OX40 agonist ivuxolimab. Receptors originate from an adult with an advanced solid tumor such as melanoma, head and neck, liver or kidney cancer.

This sequence joins TRBV21-1 and TRBJ1-2; the tabulated D call, TRBD1, remains unverified against the DNA. TRBV21-1 is given as a pseudogene. CDR3 size: 13 residues. In DNA, the CDR3 is TGTGCCAGCAGCAAAGGCACAGACTATGGCTACACCTTC. Its translation: CASSKGTDYGYTF.

This chain uses TRBV7-2 with TRBJ2-4; 14 bases match TRBD2. The V gene end was trimmed by 5 bases and the J gene end by 3 bases; junction bases not matched to a gene: 6. The CDR3 is 17 amino acids. Germline V gives CDR1 SGHTA, CDR2 FQGNSA. CDR3 coding DNA: TGTGCCAGCAGCCGACTAGCGGGAGGGCCTGTCAAAAACATTCAGTACTTC. This gives the protein CASSRLAGGPVKNIQYF.

The gene calls are TRBV28 and TRBJ2-7; D not resolved. V lost 3 bases to trimming and J lost 3 bases, with 15 bases between them. From germline, CDR1 is MDHEN and CDR2 SYDVKM. This CDR3 comprises 15 residues. The CDR3 here is CASSFPTDGDYEQYF. Here the CDR3 DNA reads TGTGCCAGCAGTTTCCCAACTGACGGAGACTACGAGCAGTACTTC.

V is TRBV6-4 and J is TRBJ1-4; D might be TRBD1 (5 bases). Germline assignment: CDR1 MRHNA and CDR2 SNTAGT. V was clipped by 2 bases and J by 8 bases, with 15 bases between them. CDR3 length equals 15 residues. This CDR3 reads CASSDPTGLKEKLFF. DNA for the CDR3: TGTGCCAGCAGTGACCCCACGGGACTGAAAGAAAAACTGTTTTTT.

The table lists this clone with a count of one. This CDR3 is CASKRRERDVEQFF. CDR3 coding DNA: TGTGCCAGCAAGAGGCGGGAGAGAGATGTTGAGCAGTTCTTC. The chain is built from TRBV9 and TRBJ2-1, with 7 positions matching TRBD2. The germline V gene has CDR1 SGDLS and CDR2 YYNGEE. With 6 bases clipped from V and 9 bases from J, the junction kept 12 bases outside the gene matches. The CDR3 is made up of 14 amino acids.

The chain is built from TRBV7-9 and TRBJ1-2, with D hard to call. Germline assignment: CDR1 SEHNR and CDR2 FQNEAQ (reference sequence). V dropped 5 bases and J dropped 8 bases, with 18 bases sitting between them. There are 14 residues in the CDR3. Here the CDR3 reads CASSPGPILGGYTF. The CDR3 DNA follows: TGTGCCAGCAGCCCCGGACCCATCCTGGGCGGCTACACCTTC.

The rearrangement joins TRBV9 to TRBJ2-5; 8 positions agree with TRBD2. CDR1 SGDLS and CDR2 YYNGEE come from the germline V gene. The CDR3 has 15 residues. The junction had 6 bases not matched to a gene; V was cut back by 1 base and J by 4 bases. The CDR3 nucleotides are TGTGCCAGCAGCGTATACGGGGGGGCCACAGAGACCCAGTACTTC. This sequence encodes CASSVYGGATETQYF.